The clone carrying this T cell receptor (beta chain) was counted many times. The data belong to a study of T cells after yellow fever vaccination. Study-wide findings and caveats: Only a small proportion of the clonotypes turned up in both the CD4 and the CD8 compartments, likely arising from convergent recombination. FACS-sorted repertoires might harbor abundant contaminating clonotypes from the bulk population. After the booster, over 95% of CD4 and roughly nine tenths of CD8 primary-response clones were re-detected.

The CDR3 runs to 17 residues. In germline, CDR1 is LGHNA, CDR2 YSLEER. The germline V and J ends were trimmed by 2 bases and 4 bases, with 17 bases remaining between them. Generation of TCR cDNA used 5'RACE template switching (which added a universal primer site and UMIs). TCRdb fed the 5' RACE reads into MiXCR, producing one record per CDR3 protein. The sample has roughly 45,000 distinct CDR3 sequences; 6.8% are singletons. The receptor's source is a man in his thirties or forties who received the YFV17D yellow fever vaccine. This chain links TRBV4-3 with TRBJ2-2, with D tentatively TRBD1 (6 bases). The sequencing used CD8+ T cells not binding an NS4B(214-222) dextramer, sorted from PBMCs, collected 45 days after the yellow fever booster vaccination. The DNA for the CDR3 is TGCGCCAGCAGCCAATCTTGGGCAGGGGCGGGCACCGGGGAGCTGTTTTTT. Its protein is CASSQSWAGAGTGELFF.